Below, 19 T cell receptor beta chains from the same sample are listed, as sequenced in a study of high-grade serous ovarian cancer treatment subgroups. Tumor samples were taken before definitive surgery or chemotherapy. Produced via immunoSEQ multiplex PCR; TCRdb's table is partial and in-frame only. The sample contains 3,600 or so clones, 68% of which appear only once. Source material: tumor tissue. Receptor source: a human donor with high-grade serous ovarian cancer.

This chain joins TRBV5-4 and TRBJ2-2, with 9 bases fitting TRBD1. The CDR3 spans 16 residues. Germline V gene data show CDR1 as SGHNT and CDR2 as YYREEE (reference sequence). J lost 0 bases, V lost 0 bases, and 0 bases had no gene match. For the CDR3, the DNA is TGTGCCAGCAGCTTGGGGACAGGGGCGAACACCGGGGAGCTGTTTTTT. This codes for CASSLGTGANTGELFF.

This clone has more than one count but fewer than ten. The chain couples TRBV5-4 to TRBJ1-1, with unresolved D. Trimming removed 4 bases at V and 1 base at J, with 11 bases between. The germline CDR1 and CDR2 sequences are SGHNT and YYREEE (reference sequence). This CDR3 has 14 residues. CDR3 region: CASSPQRENTEAFF. Here the CDR3 DNA reads TGTGCCAGCAGCCCCCAGCGAGAGAACACTGAAGCTTTCTTT.

The rearrangement links TRBV6-1 to TRBJ1-1; maybe TRBD1 (5 bases). This CDR3 has 15 amino acids. V shed 6 bases and J shed 3 bases, with 17 bases lying between them. Germline CDR1 MNHNS, CDR2 SASEGT. The CDR3 is CASRTGTKTDTEAFF. CDR3 nucleotide sequence: TGTGCCAGCAGGACCGGGACCAAAACGGACACTGAAGCTTTCTTT.

This rearrangement joins TRBV5-1 to TRBJ2-3; 12 nucleotides match TRBD1. Unmatched junction bases numbered 5, after V lost 6 bases and J lost 6 bases. CDR1 and CDR2 (germline): SGHRS, YFSETQ. The CDR3 is 14 residues long. The CDR3, as DNA: TGCGCCAGCAACCGGGACAGGGGGCCGGATACGCAGTATTTT. It is translated as CASNRDRGPDTQYF.

This chain connects TRBV6-5 to TRBJ1-2, with TRBD1 matching over 10 bases. V gave up 5 bases and J gave up 2 bases; unmatched junction bases: 5. CDR1 MNHEY and CDR2 SVGAGI come from the germline V gene. CDR3 length equals 15 residues. DNA for the CDR3: TGTGCCAGCAGTCCCGGACAGGGGGTGAACTATGGCTACACCTTC. Residues: CASSPGQGVNYGYTF.

The chain joins TRBV7-2 to TRBJ1-5; D gene uncertain. The V gene lost 1 base and the J gene lost 7 bases, with 14 bases spanning the gap. The CDR3 contains 15 residues. In germline, CDR1 is SGHTA, CDR2 FQGNSA. The chain's CDR3 is CASSLVSEKRQPQHF. DNA for the CDR3: TGTGCCAGCAGCTTAGTATCCGAAAAAAGGCAGCCCCAGCATTTT.

Here the CDR3 DNA reads TGTGCCAGCAGCTTAGTTCTTTCCTCCTACGAGCAGTACGTC. Protein: CASSLVLSSYEQYV. The V and J genes are TRBV7-2 and TRBJ2-7, with D unclear. CDR1 is SGHTA and CDR2 is FQGNSA in the germline V gene. The CDR3 is made up of 14 amino acids. Trimming shortened V by 1 base and J by 0 bases, and 7 bases separated the two germline ends.

A note on this clone: This sample also contains other DNA sequences that code for the same CDR3. The rearrangement links TRBV4-1 to TRBJ1-1; D remains ambiguous. Germline assignment: CDR1 MGHRA and CDR2 YSYEKL. This CDR3 has 14 amino acids. Trimming removed 1 base at V and 0 bases at J, with 6 bases between. CDR3 region: CASSQGRMNTEAFF. DNA for the CDR3: TGCGCCAGCAGCCAAGGGAGAATGAACACTGAAGCTTTCTTT.

This sequence joins TRBV28 and TRBJ2-2; 11 positions match TRBD2. The CDR3 covers 16 residues. J gave up 4 bases and V 6 bases, and 7 bases lay outside the gene matches. Germline lookup yields CDR1 MDHEN and CDR2 SYDVKM. This chain's CDR3 is CASSELAGGFTGELFF. The CDR3 DNA reads as TGTGCCAGCAGCGAGCTAGCGGGGGGTTTCACCGGGGAGCTGTTTTTT.

This clone was counted between two and nine times. The rearrangement links TRBV16 to TRBJ1-5; 7 bases are shared with TRBD1. Germline-derived CDR1 and CDR2 are KGHSY and FQNENV. This CDR3 has 13 residues. After removal of 2 bases from V and 5 bases from J, the junction contained 0 bases not matched to a gene. Here the CDR3 reads CASSQTGDQPQHF. The CDR3 bases are TGTGCCAGCAGCCAAACAGGGGATCAGCCCCAGCATTTT.

Only a few counts were recorded for this clone. This chain links TRBV7-9 with TRBJ2-3; D gene uncertain. The ends were cut back, 6 bases at V and 2 bases at J, with 9 bases in the middle. CDR1 SEHNR and CDR2 FQNEAQ come from the germline V gene (reference sequence). The CDR3 consists of 13 residues. Here the CDR3 reads CASSSRPTDTQYF. In DNA form, the CDR3 reads TGTGCCAGCAGTTCCAGACCCACAGATACGCAGTATTTT.

This clone appeared a single time. The chain has TRBV5-6 and TRBJ1-1, with no clear D. CDR3 size: 16 residues. CDR1 and CDR2 (germline): SGHDT, YYEEEE. V lost 1 base and J 10 bases, leaving 23 bases between the germline ends. CDR3 nucleotide sequence: TGTGCCAGCAGCTTGTTCGAGGTTCAGAGCCTCCACGGAGCTTTCTTT. This gives the protein CASSLFEVQSLHGAFF.

This chain connects TRBV5-5 to TRBJ2-1, with D uncertain. Germline assignment: CDR1 SGHKS and CDR2 YYEKEE (reference sequence). The CDR3 extends over 11 amino acids. Trimming stripped 0 bases from V and 9 bases from J, with 4 bases between. The CDR3 region has the DNA TGTGCCAGCAGCTTGGTGGGTGAGCAGTTCTTC. Translated, it gives CASSLVGEQFF.

This chain joins TRBV4-2 and TRBJ2-1; D call uncertain. The CDR3 length is 15 residues. CDR1 and CDR2 from the germline V gene are LGHNA and YNFKEQ. Trimming took off 4 bases at V and 7 bases at J, with 17 bases between the two ends. CDR3 sequence reads: CASSPTSDTRNEQFF. CDR3 coding DNA: TGTGCCAGCAGCCCGACTTCCGACACGAGAAATGAGCAGTTCTTC.

The CDR3 protein is CASGLGTPGNTEAFF. CDR3 DNA: TGCGCCAGCGGCCTCGGGACACCGGGGAACACTGAAGCTTTCTTT. The genes are TRBV5-1 and TRBJ1-1; maybe TRBD1 (6 bases). Trimming removed 7 bases at V and 1 base at J, with 17 bases between. CDR1 and CDR2 from the germline V gene are SGHRS and YFSETQ. The CDR3 is made up of 15 amino acids.

The chain carries TRBV5-5 and TRBJ1-5, with unresolved D. Germline V lookup: CDR1 SGHKS, CDR2 YYEKEE (reference sequence). With 3 bases removed from V and 3 bases from J, the gap between germline ends came to 10 bases. The length of the CDR3 is 14 residues. CDR3 DNA sequence: TGTGCCAGCAGCTCACACCTCTACAATCAGCCCCAGCATTTT. Its translation is CASSSHLYNQPQHF.

The rearrangement joins TRBV6-5 to TRBJ1-4; tentative D call: TRBD1 (5 bases). This CDR3 spans 15 amino acids. Trimming left V 7 bases short and J 5 bases short, with 17 bases between. Germline V gene sequence: CDR1 MNHEY, CDR2 SVGAGI. The CDR3 coding sequence is TGTGCCAGCATGGACATACGTCTTACGAATGAAAAACTGTTTTTT. It is translated as CASMDIRLTNEKLFF.

V usage is TRBV7-9 and J usage is TRBJ2-5; D is unclear. The CDR3 has 18 amino acids. V was pared by 0 bases and J by 3 bases, with 20 bases between. Germline V gene data show CDR1 as SEHNR and CDR2 as FQNEAQ (reference sequence). CDR3 sequence (DNA): TGTGCCAGCAGCTTAGCCATTGGCACCTCGGCAGTTGAAGAGACCCAGTACTTC. The encoded protein is CASSLAIGTSAVEETQYF. The full variable domain, with the rest looked up from reference TRBV7-9 and TRBJ2-5, is DTGVSQNPRHKITKRGQNVTFRCDPISEHNRLYWYRQTLGQGPEFLTYFQNEAQLEKSRLLSDRFSAERPKGSFSTLEIQRTEQGDSAMYLCASSLAIGTSAVEETQYFGPGTRLLVL.

This clone was counted only a few times. The V call is TRBV27, the J call TRBJ1-6, with TRBD1 identical over 9 bases. The CDR3 has 15 residues. Looked up from germline, CDR1 is MNHEY and CDR2 is SMNVEV (reference sequence). V was clipped by 6 bases and J by 9 bases; unmatched bases: 9. Here the CDR3 DNA reads TGTGCCAGCAGGGGGACAGGGCTTTATGTTTCACCCCTCCACTTT. Translating gives CASRGTGLYVSPLHF.